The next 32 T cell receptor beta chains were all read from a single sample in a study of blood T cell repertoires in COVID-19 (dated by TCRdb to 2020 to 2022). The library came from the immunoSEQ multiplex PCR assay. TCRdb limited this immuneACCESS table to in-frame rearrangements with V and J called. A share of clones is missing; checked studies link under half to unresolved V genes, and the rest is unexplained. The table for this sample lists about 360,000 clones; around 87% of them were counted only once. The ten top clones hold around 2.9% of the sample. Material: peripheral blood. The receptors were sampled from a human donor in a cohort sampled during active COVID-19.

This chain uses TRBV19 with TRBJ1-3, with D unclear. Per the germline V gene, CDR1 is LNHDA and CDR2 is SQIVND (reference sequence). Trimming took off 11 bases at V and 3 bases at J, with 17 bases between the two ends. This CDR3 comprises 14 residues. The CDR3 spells CAGKTHADGNTIYF. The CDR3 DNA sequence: TGTGCCGGAAAAACACATGCGGATGGAAACACCATATATTTT.

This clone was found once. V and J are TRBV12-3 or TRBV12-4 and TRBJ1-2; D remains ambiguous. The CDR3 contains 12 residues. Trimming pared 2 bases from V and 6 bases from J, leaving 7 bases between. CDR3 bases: TGTGCCAGCAGTTTACGGGGTCATGGCTACACCTTC. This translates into CASSLRGHGYTF.

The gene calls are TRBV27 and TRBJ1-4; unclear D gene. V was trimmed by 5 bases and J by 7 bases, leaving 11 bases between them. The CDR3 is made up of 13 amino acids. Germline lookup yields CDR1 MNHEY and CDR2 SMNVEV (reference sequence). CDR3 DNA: TGTGCCAGCAGTAATATGGCTTCTGAAAAACTGTTTTTT. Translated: CASSNMASEKLFF.

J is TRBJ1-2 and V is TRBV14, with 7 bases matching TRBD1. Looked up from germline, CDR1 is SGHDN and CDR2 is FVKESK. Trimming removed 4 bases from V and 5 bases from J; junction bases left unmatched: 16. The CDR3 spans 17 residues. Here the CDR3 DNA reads TGTGCCAGCAGCCCTAAAAGCGCAGGGGGGCGGCGGTATGGCTACACCTTC. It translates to CASSPKSAGGRRYGYTF.

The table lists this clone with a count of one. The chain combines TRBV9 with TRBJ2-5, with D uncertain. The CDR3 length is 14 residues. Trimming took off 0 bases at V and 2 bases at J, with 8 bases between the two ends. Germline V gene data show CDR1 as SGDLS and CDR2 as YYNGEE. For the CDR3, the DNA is TGTGCCAGCAGCGTAGATACCACACAAGAGACCCAGTACTTC. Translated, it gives CASSVDTTQETQYF.

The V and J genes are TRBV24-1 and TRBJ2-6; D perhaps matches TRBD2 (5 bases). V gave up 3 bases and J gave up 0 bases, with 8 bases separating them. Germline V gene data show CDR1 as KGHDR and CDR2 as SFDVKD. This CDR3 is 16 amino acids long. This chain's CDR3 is CATSDPGISGANVLTF. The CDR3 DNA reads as TGTGCCACCAGTGATCCCGGGATCTCTGGGGCCAACGTCCTGACTTTC.

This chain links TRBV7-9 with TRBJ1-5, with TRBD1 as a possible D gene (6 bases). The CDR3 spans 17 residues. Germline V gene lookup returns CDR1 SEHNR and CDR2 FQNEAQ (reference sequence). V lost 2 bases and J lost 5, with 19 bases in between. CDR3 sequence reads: CASSLSPIGTRDQPQHF. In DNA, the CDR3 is TGTGCCAGCAGCTTAAGCCCGATCGGGACAAGGGATCAGCCCCAGCATTTT.

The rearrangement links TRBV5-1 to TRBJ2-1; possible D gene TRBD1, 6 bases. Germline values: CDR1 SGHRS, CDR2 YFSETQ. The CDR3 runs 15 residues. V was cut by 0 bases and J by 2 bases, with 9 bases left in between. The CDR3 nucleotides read TGCGCCAGCAGCTTGGGGCAGGGGACCTACAATGAGCAGTTCTTC. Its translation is CASSLGQGTYNEQFF.

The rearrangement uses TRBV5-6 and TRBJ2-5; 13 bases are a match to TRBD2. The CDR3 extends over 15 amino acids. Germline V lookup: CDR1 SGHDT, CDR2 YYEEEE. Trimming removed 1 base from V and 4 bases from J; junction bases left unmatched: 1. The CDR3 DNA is TGTGCCAGCAGCTTGACTAGCGGGGGGGGAGAGACCCAGTACTTC. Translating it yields CASSLTSGGGETQYF. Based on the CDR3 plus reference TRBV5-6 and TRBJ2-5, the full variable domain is DAGVTQSPTHLIKTRGQQVTLRCSPKSGHDTVSWYQQALGQGPQFIFQYYEEEERQRGNFPDRFSGHQFPNYSSELNVNALLLGDSALYLCASSLTSGGGETQYFGPGTRLLVL.

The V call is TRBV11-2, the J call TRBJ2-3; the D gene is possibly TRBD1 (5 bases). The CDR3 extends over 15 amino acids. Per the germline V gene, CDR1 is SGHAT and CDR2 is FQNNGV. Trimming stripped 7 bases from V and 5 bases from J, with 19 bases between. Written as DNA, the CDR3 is TGTGCCAGCAACCAGGACACTCCGAGGTTAGATACGCAGTATTTT. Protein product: CASNQDTPRLDTQYF.

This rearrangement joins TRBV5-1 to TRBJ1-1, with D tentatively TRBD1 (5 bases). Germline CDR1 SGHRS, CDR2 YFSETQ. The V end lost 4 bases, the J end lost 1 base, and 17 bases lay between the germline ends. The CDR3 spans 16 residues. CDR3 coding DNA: TGCGCCAGCAGCCCTTACCCCGGGGGTTGGAACACTGAAGCTTTCTTT. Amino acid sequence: CASSPYPGGWNTEAFF.

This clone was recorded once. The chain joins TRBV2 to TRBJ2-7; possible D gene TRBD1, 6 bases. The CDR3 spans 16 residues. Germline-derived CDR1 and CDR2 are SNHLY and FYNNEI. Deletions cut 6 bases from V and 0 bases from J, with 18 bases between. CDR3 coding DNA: TGTGCCAGCAGCCTCCCTCAGGGGCAGTTCTCCTACGAGCAGTACTTC. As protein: CASSLPQGQFSYEQYF.

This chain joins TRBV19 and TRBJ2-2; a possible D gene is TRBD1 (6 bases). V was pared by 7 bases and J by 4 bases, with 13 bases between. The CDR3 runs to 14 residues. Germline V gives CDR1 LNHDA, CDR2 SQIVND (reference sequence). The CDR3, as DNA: TGTGCCAGTACGGAGGACAGCTCCACCGGGGAGCTGTTTTTT. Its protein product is CASTEDSSTGELFF.

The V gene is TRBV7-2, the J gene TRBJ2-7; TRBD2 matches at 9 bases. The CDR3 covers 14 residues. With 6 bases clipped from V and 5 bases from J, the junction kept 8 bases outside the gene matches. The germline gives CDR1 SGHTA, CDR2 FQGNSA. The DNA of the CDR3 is TGTGCCAGCAGACTGGGACTAGCTTCCGACGAGCAGTACTTC. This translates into CASRLGLASDEQYF. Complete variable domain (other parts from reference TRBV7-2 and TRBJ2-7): GAGVSQSPSNKVTEKGKDVELRCDPISGHTALYWYRQSLGQGLEFLIYFQGNSAPDKSGLPSDRFSAERTGGSVSTLTIQRTQQEDSAVYLCASRLGLASDEQYFGPGTRLTVT.

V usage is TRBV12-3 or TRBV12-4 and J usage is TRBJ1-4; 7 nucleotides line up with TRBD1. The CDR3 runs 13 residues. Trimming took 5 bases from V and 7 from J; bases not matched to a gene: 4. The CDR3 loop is CASSRGPGEKLFF. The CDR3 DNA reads TGTGCCAGCAGTAGGGGGCCGGGTGAAAAACTGTTTTTT.

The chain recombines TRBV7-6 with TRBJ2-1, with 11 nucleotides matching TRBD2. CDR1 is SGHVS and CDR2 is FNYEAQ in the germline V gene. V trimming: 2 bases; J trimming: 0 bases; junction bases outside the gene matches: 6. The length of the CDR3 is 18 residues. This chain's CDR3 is CASSLLAGGPSSYNEQFF. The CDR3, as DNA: TGTGCCAGCAGCTTACTAGCGGGGGGCCCGAGCTCCTACAATGAGCAGTTCTTC. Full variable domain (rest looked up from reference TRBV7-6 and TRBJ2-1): GAGVSQSPRYKVTKRGQDVALRCDPISGHVSLYWYRQALGQGPEFLTYFNYEAQQDKSGLPNDRFSAERPEGSISTLTIQRTEQRDSAMYRCASSLLAGGPSSYNEQFFGPGTRLTVL.

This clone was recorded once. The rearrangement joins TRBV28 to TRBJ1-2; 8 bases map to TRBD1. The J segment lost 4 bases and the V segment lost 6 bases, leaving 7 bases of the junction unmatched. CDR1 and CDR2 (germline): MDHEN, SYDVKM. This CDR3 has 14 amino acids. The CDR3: CASSPADRGYGYTF. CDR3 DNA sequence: TGTGCCAGCAGCCCCGCCGACAGGGGCTATGGCTACACCTTC.

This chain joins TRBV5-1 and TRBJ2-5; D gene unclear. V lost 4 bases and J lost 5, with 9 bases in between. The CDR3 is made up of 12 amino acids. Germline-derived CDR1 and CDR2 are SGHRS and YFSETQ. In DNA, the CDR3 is TGCGCCAGCAGCGACACGTGGGAGACCCAGTACTTC. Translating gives CASSDTWETQYF.

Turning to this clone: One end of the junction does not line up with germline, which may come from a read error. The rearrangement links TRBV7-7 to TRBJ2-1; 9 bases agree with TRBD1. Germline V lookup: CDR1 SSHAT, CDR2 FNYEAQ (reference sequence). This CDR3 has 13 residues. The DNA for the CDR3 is TGTGCTAGCAGCACGGACAGGGGAAGTGAGCAGTTCTTC. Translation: CASSTDRGSEQFF. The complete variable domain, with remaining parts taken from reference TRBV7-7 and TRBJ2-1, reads GAGVSQSPRYKVTKRGQDVTLRCDPISSHATLYWYQQALGQGPEFLTYFNYEAQPDKSGLPSDRFSAERPEGSISTLTIQRTEQRDSAMYRCASSTDRGSEQFFGPGTRLTVL.

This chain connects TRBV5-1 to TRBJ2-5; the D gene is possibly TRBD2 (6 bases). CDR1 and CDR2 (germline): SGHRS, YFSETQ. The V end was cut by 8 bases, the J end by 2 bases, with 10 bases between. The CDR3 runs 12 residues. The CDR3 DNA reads TGCGCCAGTAGGGACTCACAAGAGACCCAGTACTTC. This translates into CASRDSQETQYF.

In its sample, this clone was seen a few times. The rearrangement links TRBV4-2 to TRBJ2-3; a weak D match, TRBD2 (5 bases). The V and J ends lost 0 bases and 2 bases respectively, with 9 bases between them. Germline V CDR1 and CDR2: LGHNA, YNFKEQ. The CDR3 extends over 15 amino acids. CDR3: CASSQEERPTDTQYF. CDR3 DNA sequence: TGTGCCAGCAGCCAAGAGGAGCGGCCCACAGATACGCAGTATTTT.

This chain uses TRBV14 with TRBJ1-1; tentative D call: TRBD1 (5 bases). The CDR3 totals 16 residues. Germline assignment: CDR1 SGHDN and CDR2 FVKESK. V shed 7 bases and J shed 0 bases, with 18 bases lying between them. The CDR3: CASNGGVLLMNTEAFF. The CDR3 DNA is TGTGCCAGCAACGGAGGGGTCCTACTCATGAACACTGAAGCTTTCTTT.

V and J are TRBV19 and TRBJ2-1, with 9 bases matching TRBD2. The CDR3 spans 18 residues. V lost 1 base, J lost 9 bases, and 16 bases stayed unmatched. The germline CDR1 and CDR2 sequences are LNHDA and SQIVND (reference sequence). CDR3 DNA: TGTGCCAGTAGTATAGCCCCTCCCAGCGGGAGGCTAAGCAGTGAGCAGTTCTTC. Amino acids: CASSIAPPSGRLSSEQFF. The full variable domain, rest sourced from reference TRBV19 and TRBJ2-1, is DGGITQSPKYLFRKEGQNVTLSCEQNLNHDAMYWYRQDPGQGLRLIYYSQIVNDFQKGDIAEGYSVSREKKESFPLTVTSAQKNPTAFYLCASSIAPPSGRLSSEQFFGPGTRLTVL.

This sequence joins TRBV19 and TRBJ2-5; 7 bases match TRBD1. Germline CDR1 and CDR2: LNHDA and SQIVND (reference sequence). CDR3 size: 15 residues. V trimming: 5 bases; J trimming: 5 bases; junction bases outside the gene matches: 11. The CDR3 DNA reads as TGTGCCAGTAGTGCAGGGGGTCTGGTTGGCGAGACCCAGTACTTC. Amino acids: CASSAGGLVGETQYF.

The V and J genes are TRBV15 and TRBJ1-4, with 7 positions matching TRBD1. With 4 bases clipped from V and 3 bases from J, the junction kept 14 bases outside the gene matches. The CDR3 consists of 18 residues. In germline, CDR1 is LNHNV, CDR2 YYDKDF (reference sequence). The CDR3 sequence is CATSMRDLQGRPNEKLFF. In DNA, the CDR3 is TGTGCCACCAGCATGCGGGATCTACAGGGGCGGCCTAATGAAAAACTGTTTTTT.

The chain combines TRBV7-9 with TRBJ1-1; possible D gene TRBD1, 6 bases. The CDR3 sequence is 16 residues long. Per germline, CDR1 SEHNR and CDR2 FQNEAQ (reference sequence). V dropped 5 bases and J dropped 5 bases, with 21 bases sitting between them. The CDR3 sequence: CASSNRQAGTKTEAFF. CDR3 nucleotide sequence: TGTGCCAGCAGCAACCGACAGGCCGGGACTAAGACTGAAGCTTTCTTT.

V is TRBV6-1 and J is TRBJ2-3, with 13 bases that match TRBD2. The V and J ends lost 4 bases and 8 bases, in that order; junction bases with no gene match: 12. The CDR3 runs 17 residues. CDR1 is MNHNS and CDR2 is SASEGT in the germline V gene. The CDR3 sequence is CASSAKSGTSGVFTQYF. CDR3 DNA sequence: TGTGCCAGCAGTGCCAAATCCGGGACTAGCGGGGTTTTTACGCAGTATTTT.

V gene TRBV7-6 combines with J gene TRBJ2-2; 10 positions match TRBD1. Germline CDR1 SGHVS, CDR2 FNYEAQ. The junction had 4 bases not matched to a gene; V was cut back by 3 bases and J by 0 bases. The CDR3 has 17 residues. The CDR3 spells CASSLPTGGANTGELFF. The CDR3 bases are TGTGCCAGCAGCTTGCCGACAGGGGGCGCGAACACCGGGGAGCTGTTTTTT.

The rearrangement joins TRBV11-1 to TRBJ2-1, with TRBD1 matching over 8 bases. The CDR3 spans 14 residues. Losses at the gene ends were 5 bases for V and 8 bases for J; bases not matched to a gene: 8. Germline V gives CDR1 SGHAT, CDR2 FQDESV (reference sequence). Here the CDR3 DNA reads TGTGCCAGCAGCCGCCGACAGGGGACGGATGAGCAGTTCTTC. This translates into CASSRRQGTDEQFF.

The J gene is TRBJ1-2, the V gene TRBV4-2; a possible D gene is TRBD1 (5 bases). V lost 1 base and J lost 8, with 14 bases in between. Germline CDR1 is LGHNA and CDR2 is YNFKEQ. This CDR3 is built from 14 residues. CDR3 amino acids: CASSQADSIMGYTF. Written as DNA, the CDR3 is TGTGCCAGCAGCCAAGCTGACAGTATTATGGGCTACACCTTC.

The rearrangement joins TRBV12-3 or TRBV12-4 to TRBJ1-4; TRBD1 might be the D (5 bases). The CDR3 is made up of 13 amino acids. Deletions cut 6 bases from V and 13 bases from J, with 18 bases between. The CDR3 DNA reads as TGTGCCAGCAGCCCCCGTGGGGGAGGCAGACTGTTTTTT. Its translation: CASSPRGGGRLFF.

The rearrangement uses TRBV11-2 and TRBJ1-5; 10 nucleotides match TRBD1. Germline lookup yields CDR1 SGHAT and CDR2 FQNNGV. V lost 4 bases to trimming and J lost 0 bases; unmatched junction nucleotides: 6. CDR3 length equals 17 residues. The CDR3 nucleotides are TGTGCCAGCAGCTCGGGGACAGGGGATTATAGCAATCAGCCCCAGCATTTT. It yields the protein CASSSGTGDYSNQPQHF.